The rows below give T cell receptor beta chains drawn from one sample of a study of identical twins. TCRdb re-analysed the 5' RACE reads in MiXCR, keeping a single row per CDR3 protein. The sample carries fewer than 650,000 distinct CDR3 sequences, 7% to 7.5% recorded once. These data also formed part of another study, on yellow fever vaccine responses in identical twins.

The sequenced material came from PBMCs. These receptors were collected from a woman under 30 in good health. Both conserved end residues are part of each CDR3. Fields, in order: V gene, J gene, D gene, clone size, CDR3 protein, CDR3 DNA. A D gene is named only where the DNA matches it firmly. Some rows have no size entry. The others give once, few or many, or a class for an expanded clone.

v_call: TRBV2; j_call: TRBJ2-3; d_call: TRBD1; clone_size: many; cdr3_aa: CASSQTGLGTDTQYF; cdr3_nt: TGTGCCAGCAGCCAGACAGGGTTAGGCACAGATACGCAGTATTTT
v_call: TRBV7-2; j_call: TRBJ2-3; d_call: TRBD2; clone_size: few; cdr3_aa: CASTLAGGTQYF; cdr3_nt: TGTGCCAGCACGCTAGCGGGAGGTACGCAGTATTTT
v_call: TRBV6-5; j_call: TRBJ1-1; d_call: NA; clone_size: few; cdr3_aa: CASSYRKNTEAFF; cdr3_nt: TGTGCCAGCAGTTACCGGAAGAACACTGAAGCTTTCTTT
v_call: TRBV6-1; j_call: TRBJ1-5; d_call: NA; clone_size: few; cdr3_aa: CASSEMGGQHQPQHF; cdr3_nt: TGTGCCAGCAGTGAAATGGGGGGGCAGCATCAGCCCCAGCATTTT
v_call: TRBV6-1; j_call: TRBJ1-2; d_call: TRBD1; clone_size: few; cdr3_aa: CASRTGAGGGYTF; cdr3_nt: TGTGCCAGCAGGACAGGGGCGGGAGGAGGCTACACCTTC
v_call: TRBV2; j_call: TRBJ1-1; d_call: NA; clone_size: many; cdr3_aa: CASSGTTEAFF; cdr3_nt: TGTGCCAGCAGTGGAACCACAGAAGCTTTCTTT
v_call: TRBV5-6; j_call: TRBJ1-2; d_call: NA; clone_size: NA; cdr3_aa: CASSSESGSGYTF; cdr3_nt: TGTGCCAGCAGCTCGGAATCAGGGAGCGGCTACACCTTC
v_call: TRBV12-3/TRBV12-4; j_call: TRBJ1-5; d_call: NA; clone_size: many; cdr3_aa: CASAPLGNQPQHF; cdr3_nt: TGTGCCAGCGCCCCCCTCGGGAATCAGCCCCAGCATTTT
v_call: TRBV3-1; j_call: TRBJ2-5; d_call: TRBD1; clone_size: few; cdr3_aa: CASSQDSTSGGLYF; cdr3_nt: TGTGCCAGCAGCCAAGATTCCACCTCAGGGGGCCTCTACTTC
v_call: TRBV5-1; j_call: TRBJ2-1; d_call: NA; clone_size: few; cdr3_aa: CASSLGGTGFADEQFF; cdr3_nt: TGCGCCAGCAGCCTGGGGGGTACAGGGTTTGCGGATGAGCAGTTCTTC
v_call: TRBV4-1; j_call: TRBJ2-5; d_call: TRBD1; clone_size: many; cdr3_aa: CASRHLGRGIETQYF; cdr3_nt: TGCGCCAGCAGGCATCTTGGCAGGGGGATCGAGACCCAGTACTTC
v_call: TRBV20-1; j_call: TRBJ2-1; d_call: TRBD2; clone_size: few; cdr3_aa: CSATGGAGGSSSYNEQFF; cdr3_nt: TGCAGTGCGACCGGGGGAGCGGGAGGCTCGAGCTCCTACAATGAGCAGTTCTTC
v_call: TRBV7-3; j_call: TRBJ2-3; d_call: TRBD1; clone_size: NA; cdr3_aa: CASSLTGEVLDTQYF; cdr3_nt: TGTGCCAGCAGCTTGACAGGGGAAGTTCTGGATACGCAGTATTTT
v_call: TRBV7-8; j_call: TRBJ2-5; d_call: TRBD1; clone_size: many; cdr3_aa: CASSPYRDRGRETQYF; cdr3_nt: TGTGCCAGCAGCCCGTACCGGGACAGGGGGCGAGAGACCCAGTACTTC
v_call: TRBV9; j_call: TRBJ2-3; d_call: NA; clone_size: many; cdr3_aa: CASSVETPTDTQYF; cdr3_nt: TGTGCCAGCAGCGTAGAGACCCCCACAGATACGCAGTATTTT
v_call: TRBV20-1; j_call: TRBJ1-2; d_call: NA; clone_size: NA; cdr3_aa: CSARAGIYGYTF; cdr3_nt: TGCAGTGCTAGGGCCGGGATCTATGGCTACACCTTC
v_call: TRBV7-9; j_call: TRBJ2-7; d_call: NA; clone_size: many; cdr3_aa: CASSSTVSYEQYF; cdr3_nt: TGTGCCAGCAGCTCTACCGTAAGCTACGAGCAGTACTTC
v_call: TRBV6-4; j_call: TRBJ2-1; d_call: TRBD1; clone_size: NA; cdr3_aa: CASSHTGAGEQFF; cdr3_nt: TGTGCCAGCAGTCATACAGGGGCAGGTGAGCAGTTCTTC
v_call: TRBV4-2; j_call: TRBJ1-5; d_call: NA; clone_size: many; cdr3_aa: CASSQTNRGSNQPQHF; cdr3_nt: TGTGCCAGCAGCCAAACTAATAGGGGGAGCAATCAGCCCCAGCATTTT
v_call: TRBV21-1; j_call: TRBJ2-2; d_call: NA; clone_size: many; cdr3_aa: CASSKDWDRDVGELFF; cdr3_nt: TGTGCCAGCAGCAAAGACTGGGACAGGGATGTCGGGGAGCTGTTTTTT
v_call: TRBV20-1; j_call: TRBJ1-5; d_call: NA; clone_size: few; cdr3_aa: CSARDGGSGNQPQHF; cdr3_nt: TGCAGTGCTAGGGACGGGGGCTCGGGCAATCAGCCCCAGCATTTT
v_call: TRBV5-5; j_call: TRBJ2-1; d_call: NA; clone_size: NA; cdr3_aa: CASSLLLETFYF; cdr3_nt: TGTGCCAGCAGCCTCCTCCTGGAGACTTTTTATTTC
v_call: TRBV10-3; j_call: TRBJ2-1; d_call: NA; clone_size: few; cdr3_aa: CAISEPGRERNNEQFF; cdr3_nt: TGTGCCATCAGTGAGCCGGGACGGGAACGGAACAATGAGCAGTTCTTC
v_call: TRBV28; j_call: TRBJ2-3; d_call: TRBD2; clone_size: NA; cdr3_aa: CASSLPGLAGGLGDTQYF; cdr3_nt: TGTGCCAGCAGTTTGCCGGGACTAGCGGGGGGGCTAGGAGATACGCAGTATTTT
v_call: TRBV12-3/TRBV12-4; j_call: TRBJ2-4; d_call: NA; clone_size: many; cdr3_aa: CASCTDDYIQYF; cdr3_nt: TGTGCCAGCTGTACCGATGATTACATTCAGTACTTC
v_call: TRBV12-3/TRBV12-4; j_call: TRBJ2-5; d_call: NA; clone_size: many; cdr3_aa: CASSFNTGRETQYF; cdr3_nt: TGTGCCAGCAGTTTTAACACAGGGAGGGAGACCCAGTACTTC
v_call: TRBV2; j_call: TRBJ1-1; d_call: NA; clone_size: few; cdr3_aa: CASNPTANTEAFF; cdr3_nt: TGTGCCAGCAACCCCACAGCGAACACTGAAGCTTTCTTT
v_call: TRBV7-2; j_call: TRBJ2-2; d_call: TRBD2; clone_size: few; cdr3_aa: CASSLTSGGATGELFF; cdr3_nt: TGTGCCAGCAGCTTGACTAGCGGGGGGGCCACCGGGGAGCTGTTTTTT
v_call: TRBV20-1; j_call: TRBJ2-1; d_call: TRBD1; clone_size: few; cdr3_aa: CSAPPWDRLQDEQFF; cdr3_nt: TGCAGTGCTCCCCCCTGGGACAGATTACAAGATGAGCAGTTCTTC
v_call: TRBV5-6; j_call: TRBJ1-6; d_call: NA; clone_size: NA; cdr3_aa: CASSFGKNSPLHF; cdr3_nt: TGTGCCAGCAGCTTTGGAAAGAATTCACCCCTCCACTTT
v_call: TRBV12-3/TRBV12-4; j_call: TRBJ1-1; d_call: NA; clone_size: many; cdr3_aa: CASSSGIEAFF; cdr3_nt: TGTGCCAGCAGTTCAGGGATTGAAGCTTTCTTT
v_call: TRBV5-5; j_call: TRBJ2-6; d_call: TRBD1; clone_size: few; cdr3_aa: CASSLPGTGGSGANVLTF; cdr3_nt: TGTGCCAGCAGCTTACCCGGGACAGGGGGTAGTGGGGCCAACGTCCTGACTTTC
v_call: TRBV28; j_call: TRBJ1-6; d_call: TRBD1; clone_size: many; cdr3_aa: CASRDRYNSPLHF; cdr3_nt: TGTGCCAGCAGGGACAGGTATAATTCACCCCTCCACTTT
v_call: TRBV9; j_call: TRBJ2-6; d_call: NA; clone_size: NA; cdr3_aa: CASSVEGVGAFSGANVLTF; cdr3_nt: TGTGCCAGCAGCGTAGAGGGGGTAGGGGCCTTCTCTGGGGCCAACGTCCTGACTTTC
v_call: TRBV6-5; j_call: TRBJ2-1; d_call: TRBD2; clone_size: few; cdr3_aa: CASSYSRGTSYNEQFF; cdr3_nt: TGTGCCAGCAGTTACTCGCGTGGGACTAGCTACAATGAGCAGTTCTTC
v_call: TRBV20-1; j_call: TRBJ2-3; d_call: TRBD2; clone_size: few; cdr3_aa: CSAIGGASGSADTQYF; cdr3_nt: TGCAGTGCAATCGGAGGGGCTAGCGGGAGCGCAGATACGCAGTATTTT
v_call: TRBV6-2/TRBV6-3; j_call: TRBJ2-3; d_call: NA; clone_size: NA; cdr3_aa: CASSYQEATDTQYF; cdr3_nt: TGTGCCAGCAGTTACCAGGAGGCCACAGATACGCAGTATTTT
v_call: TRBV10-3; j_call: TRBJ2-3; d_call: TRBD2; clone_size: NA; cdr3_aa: CAISDSGGAKDTQYF; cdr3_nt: TGTGCCATCAGTGATAGCGGGGGGGCCAAGGATACGCAGTATTTT
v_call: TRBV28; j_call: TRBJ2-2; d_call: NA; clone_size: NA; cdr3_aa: CASSPSERANTGELFF; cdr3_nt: TGTGCCAGCAGTCCCTCCGAGCGGGCGAACACCGGGGAGCTGTTTTTT
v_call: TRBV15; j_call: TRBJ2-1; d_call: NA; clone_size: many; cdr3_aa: CATRGTDSYNEQFF; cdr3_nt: TGTGCCACCAGAGGGACGGACTCCTACAATGAGCAGTTCTTC
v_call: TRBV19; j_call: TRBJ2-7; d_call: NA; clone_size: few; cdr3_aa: CASSRPTSPYEQYF; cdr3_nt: TGTGCCAGTAGTAGACCGACAAGTCCATACGAGCAGTACTTC
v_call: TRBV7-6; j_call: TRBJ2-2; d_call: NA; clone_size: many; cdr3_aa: CASSLVSWNTGELFF; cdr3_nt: TGTGCCAGCAGCTTAGTTTCCTGGAACACCGGGGAGCTGTTTTTT
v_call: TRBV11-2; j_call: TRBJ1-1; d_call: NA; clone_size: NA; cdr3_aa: CASSREMNTEAFF; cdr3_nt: TGTGCCAGCAGCAGGGAAATGAACACTGAAGCTTTCTTT
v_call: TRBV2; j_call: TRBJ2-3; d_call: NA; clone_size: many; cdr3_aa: CASIQDGDTQYF; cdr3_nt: TGTGCCAGCATCCAGGATGGAGATACGCAGTATTTT
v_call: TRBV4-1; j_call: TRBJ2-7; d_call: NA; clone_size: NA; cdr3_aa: CASSQERDGVSYEQYF; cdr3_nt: TGCGCCAGCAGCCAAGAACGGGACGGGGTCTCCTACGAGCAGTACTTC
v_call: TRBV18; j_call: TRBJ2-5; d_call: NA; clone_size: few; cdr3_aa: CASSPSKIDGETQYF; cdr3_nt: TGTGCCAGCTCACCCTCTAAAATAGATGGAGAGACCCAGTACTTC
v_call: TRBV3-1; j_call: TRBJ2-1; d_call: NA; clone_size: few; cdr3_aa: CASSQESLSSSYNEQFF; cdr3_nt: TGTGCCAGCAGCCAAGAGAGTCTGTCGAGCTCCTACAATGAGCAGTTCTTC
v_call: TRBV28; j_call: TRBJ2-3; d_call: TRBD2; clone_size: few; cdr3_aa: CASSLDPDLARGDTDTQYF; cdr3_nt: TGTGCCAGCAGTTTAGACCCTGACCTAGCGCGGGGGGACACAGATACGCAGTATTTT
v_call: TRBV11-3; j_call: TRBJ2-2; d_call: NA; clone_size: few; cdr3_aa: CASSLGGRQSTGELFF; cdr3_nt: TGTGCCAGCAGCTTAGGGGGGCGCCAGTCCACCGGGGAGCTGTTTTTT
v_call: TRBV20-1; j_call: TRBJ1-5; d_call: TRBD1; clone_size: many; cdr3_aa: CSAAGRSLTGGQPQHF; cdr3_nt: TGCAGTGCAGCAGGCAGGTCTCTTACAGGGGGTCAGCCCCAGCATTTT
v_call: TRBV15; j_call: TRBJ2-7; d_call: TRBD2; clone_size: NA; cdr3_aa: CATSRESFSGSPSYEQYF; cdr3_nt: TGTGCCACCAGCAGAGAGTCTTTTAGCGGGAGTCCCTCCTACGAGCAGTACTTC
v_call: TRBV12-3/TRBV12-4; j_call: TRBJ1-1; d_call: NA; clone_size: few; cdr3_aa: CASSSGSQTVEAFF; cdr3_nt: TGTGCCAGCAGTTCGGGGTCTCAAACAGTTGAAGCTTTCTTT